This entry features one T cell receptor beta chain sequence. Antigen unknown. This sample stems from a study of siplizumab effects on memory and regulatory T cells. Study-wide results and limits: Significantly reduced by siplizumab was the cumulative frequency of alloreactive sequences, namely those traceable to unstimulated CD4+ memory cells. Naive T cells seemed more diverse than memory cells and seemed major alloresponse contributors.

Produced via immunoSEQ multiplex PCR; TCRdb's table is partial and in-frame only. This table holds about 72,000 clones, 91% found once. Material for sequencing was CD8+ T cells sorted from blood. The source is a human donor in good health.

The CDR3 reads CASSQLTASSYEQYF. CDR3 in DNA: TGCGCCAGCAGCCAATTAACGGCGAGCTCCTACGAGCAGTACTTC. This sequence joins TRBV4-1 and TRBJ2-7, with D unresolved. The CDR3 has 15 amino acids. Germline V gene lookup returns CDR1 MGHRA and CDR2 YSYEKL. The ends were cut back, 2 bases at V and 0 bases at J, with 11 bases in the middle.